This record concerns one T cell receptor beta chain sequence. Produced via immunoSEQ multiplex PCR; TCRdb's table is partial and in-frame only. The sample records 95,000 to 110,000 clones, around 91% being singletons. The germline gives CDR1 MDHEN, CDR2 SYDVKM. This CDR3 region has 15 residues. The V and J ends lost 8 bases and 0 bases respectively, with 15 bases between them. These data are taken from a study of T cell responses to AZD1222 COVID-19 vaccine. The receptor was derived from an adult in good health. The J gene is TRBJ2-3, the V gene TRBV28, with D possibly matching TRBD2 (5 bases). This sample comprised peripheral blood, obtained on day 0 of AZD1222 vaccination. CDR3 DNA: TGTGCCAGCTCCACCTCGGGAATCAGCACAGATACGCAGTATTTT. Translating gives CASSTSGISTDTQYF.